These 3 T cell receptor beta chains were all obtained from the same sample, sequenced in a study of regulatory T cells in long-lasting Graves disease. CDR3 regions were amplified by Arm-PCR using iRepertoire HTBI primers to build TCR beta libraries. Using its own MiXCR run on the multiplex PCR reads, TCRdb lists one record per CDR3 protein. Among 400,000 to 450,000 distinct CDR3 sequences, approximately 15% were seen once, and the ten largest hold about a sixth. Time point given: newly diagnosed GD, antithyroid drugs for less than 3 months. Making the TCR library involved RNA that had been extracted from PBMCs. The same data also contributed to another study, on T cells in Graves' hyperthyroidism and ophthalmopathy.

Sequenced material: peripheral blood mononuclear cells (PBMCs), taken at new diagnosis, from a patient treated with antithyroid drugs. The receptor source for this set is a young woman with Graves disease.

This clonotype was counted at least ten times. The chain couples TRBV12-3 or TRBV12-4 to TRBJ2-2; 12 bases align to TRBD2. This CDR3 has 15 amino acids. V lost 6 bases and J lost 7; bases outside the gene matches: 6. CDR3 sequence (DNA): TGTGCCAGCAGCTCACTAGCGGGAGGCAGCGGGGAGCTGTTTTTT. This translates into CASSSLAGGSGELFF.

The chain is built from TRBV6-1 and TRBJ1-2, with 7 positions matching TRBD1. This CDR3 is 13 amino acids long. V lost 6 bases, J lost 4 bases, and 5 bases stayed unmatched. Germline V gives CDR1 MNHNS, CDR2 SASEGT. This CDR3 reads CASSGTDRYGYTF. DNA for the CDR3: TGTGCCAGCAGCGGGACAGACCGCTATGGCTACACCTTC.

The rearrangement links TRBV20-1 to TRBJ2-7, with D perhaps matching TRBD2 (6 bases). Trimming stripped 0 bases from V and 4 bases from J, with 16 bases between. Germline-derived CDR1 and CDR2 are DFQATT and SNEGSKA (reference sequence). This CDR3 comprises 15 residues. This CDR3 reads CSARDQTSFRYEQYF. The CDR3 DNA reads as TGCAGTGCTAGAGATCAAACTAGCTTCAGGTACGAGCAGTACTTC.